The 17 T cell receptor beta chains listed next were all sequenced from one sample in a study of T cell repertoires in cytomegalovirus infection. One entry per CDR3 protein results from TCRdb running MiXCR on the reads. The repertoire consists of approximately 990,000 distinct CDR3 sequences, with around a third occurring once and the leading ten covering about 14%. No cognate antigen is known for these TCRs. This material consisted of cultured CD8+ T cells from PBMCs, taken from culture after CMV antigen stimulation. The receptors were gathered from a human donor in good health (CMV status not recorded). Some clones in this sample may be carry-over from other donors' samples.

The sample holds many counts of this clonotype. J is TRBJ1-5 and V is TRBV7-2, with 10 bases aligning to TRBD1. Germline V gene sequence: CDR1 SGHTA, CDR2 FQGNSA. Trimming cost V 0 bases and J 5 bases; bases outside gene matches: 4. The CDR3 loop spans 16 amino acids. In nucleotides, the CDR3 is TGTGCCAGCAGCTTAGCGGGACAGGGGTCTCATCAGCCCCAGCATTTT. It encodes CASSLAGQGSHQPQHF.

The chain has TRBV28 and TRBJ1-5; TRBD1 is a possible D gene (5 bases). The germline V and J ends were trimmed by 6 bases and 1 base, with 13 bases remaining between them. CDR3 length: 15 amino acids. Germline-derived CDR1 and CDR2 are MDHEN and SYDVKM. The DNA of the CDR3 is TGTGCCAGCAGCACGACAGACCCCAGCAATCAGCCCCAGCATTTT. Translation: CASSTTDPSNQPQHF.

This clonotype was seen a handful of times. The rearrangement joins TRBV24-1 to TRBJ2-1; 7 positions match TRBD1. The CDR3 consists of 16 residues. From germline, CDR1 is KGHDR and CDR2 SFDVKD. Trimming at V came to 7 bases and at J to 0 bases, leaving 8 bases not matched to a gene. The CDR3 nucleotides read TGTGCCACCAGCTCAGGGGGACACTCCTCCTACAATGAGCAGTTCTTC. Its translation is CATSSGGHSSYNEQFF.

The V and J genes are TRBV7-9 and TRBJ1-5; D is uncertain. The length of the CDR3 is 15 residues. Germline CDR1 reads SEHNR; CDR2 reads FQNEAQ (reference sequence). V dropped 5 bases and J dropped 0 bases, with 11 bases sitting between them. The CDR3 reads CASSQGGLSNQPQHF. The DNA for the CDR3 is TGTGCCAGCAGCCAAGGAGGACTTAGCAATCAGCCCCAGCATTTT.

Here the CDR3 reads CASSMGDRTTGELFF. CDR3 in DNA: TGTGCCAGTAGTATGGGAGACCGGACCACCGGGGAGCTGTTTTTT. The chain links TRBV19 to TRBJ2-2, with D tentatively TRBD2 (5 bases). The V end lost 3 bases, the J end lost 4 bases, and 12 bases lay between the germline ends. CDR1 is LNHDA, CDR2 SQIVND, per germline (reference sequence). This CDR3 is built from 15 residues.

The chain employs TRBV19 and TRBJ2-1; weak D call: TRBD2 (6 bases). V was trimmed by 9 bases and J by 4 bases, leaving 10 bases between them. The CDR3 covers 12 residues. Germline assignment: CDR1 LNHDA and CDR2 SQIVND (reference sequence). The CDR3 protein is CASLATYNEQFF. Written as DNA, the CDR3 is TGTGCCAGCCTAGCGACGTACAATGAGCAGTTCTTC.

The chain employs TRBV19 and TRBJ1-5; 8 nucleotides line up with TRBD1. This CDR3 contains 16 residues. The V and J ends lost 9 bases and 2 bases, in that order; junction bases with no gene match: 12. The germline gives CDR1 LNHDA, CDR2 SQIVND (reference sequence). The CDR3 DNA is TGTGCCAGCCACTGGGGGGCAGGGGGCGGCAATCAGCCCCAGCATTTT. It yields the protein CASHWGAGGGNQPQHF.

This clonotype was detected many times. The CDR3 protein is CASSPGGDTEAFF. The CDR3 DNA sequence: TGTGCCAGCAGCCCTGGGGGGGACACTGAAGCTTTCTTT. The rearrangement joins TRBV7-6 to TRBJ1-1; a weak D match, TRBD1 (5 bases). CDR3 length: 13 amino acids. The V gene lost 5 bases and the J gene lost 3 bases, with 10 bases spanning the gap. From germline, CDR1 is SGHVS and CDR2 FNYEAQ.

Remarks on this clonotype: A much larger clone differs from this one at a single base, so this may be a read error. This rearrangement joins TRBV7-6 to TRBJ2-1; D may correspond to TRBD1 or TRBD2 (6 bases each). The CDR3 consists of 13 residues. The V end was cut by 7 bases, the J end by 6 bases, with 13 bases between. Germline V gene sequence: CDR1 SGHVS, CDR2 FNYEAQ. The CDR3 reads CASTLGGFNEQFF. The CDR3 DNA follows: TGTGCCAGCACCCTAGGGGGGTTCAATGAGCAGTTCTTC. Full variable domain (outside the CDR3, taken from reference TRBV7-6 and TRBJ2-1): GAGVSQSPRYKVTKRGQDVALRCDPISGHVSLYWYRQALGQGPEFLTYFNYEAQQDKSGLPNDRFSAERPEGSISTLTIQRTEQRDSAMYRCASTLGGFNEQFFGPGTRLTVL.

This rearrangement joins TRBV28 to TRBJ1-2; D gene uncertain. Trimming shortened V by 5 bases and J by 1 base, and 17 bases separated the two germline ends. Germline CDR1 is MDHEN and CDR2 is SYDVKM. The CDR3 is 16 amino acids. The CDR3 here is CASSPTEVRLNYGYTF. As DNA, the CDR3 is TGTGCCAGCAGTCCCACTGAGGTTCGGCTTAACTATGGCTACACCTTC.

The chain links TRBV4-1 to TRBJ1-2, with D possibly matching TRBD1 (5 bases). The CDR3 covers 13 residues. The V and J ends lost 2 bases and 5 bases respectively, with 9 bases between them. The V gene's germline CDR1 is MGHRA and CDR2 YSYEKL. The CDR3 here is CASSQHRQYGYTF. CDR3 nucleotide sequence: TGCGCCAGCAGCCAACATCGACAGTATGGCTACACCTTC.

This clonotype has ten or more counts. The V gene is TRBV7-8, the J gene TRBJ2-7; D remains unclear. CDR1 is SGHVS and CDR2 is FQNEAQ in the germline V gene. The CDR3 runs to 13 residues. Trimming removed 1 base at V and 4 bases at J, with 8 bases between. The CDR3 loop is CASSLGQRYEQYF. The CDR3 coding sequence is TGTGCCAGCAGCTTAGGGCAGAGATACGAGCAGTACTTC.

The chain links TRBV28 to TRBJ2-1; 15 bases match TRBD2. With V trimmed by 5 bases and J by 0 bases, 8 bases remained unmatched. This CDR3 is 19 amino acids long. Germline CDR1 MDHEN, CDR2 SYDVKM. Written as DNA, the CDR3 is TGTGCCAGCAGTACAGGGGGACTAGCGGGGGGACCCTCCTACAATGAGCAGTTCTTC. It translates to CASSTGGLAGGPSYNEQFF. Combining the CDR3 with reference TRBV28 and TRBJ2-1 gives the whole variable domain DVKVTQSSRYLVKRTGEKVFLECVQDMDHENMFWYRQDPGLGLRLIYFSYDVKMKEKGDIPEGYSVSREKKERFSLILESASTNQTSMYLCASSTGGLAGGPSYNEQFFGPGTRLTVL.

This clonotype was seen a handful of times. The CDR3 is CASSYGQRVEAFF. CDR3 DNA: TGTGCCAGCAGTTATGGGCAGCGAGTTGAAGCTTTCTTT. The chain links TRBV6-5 to TRBJ1-1; no definite D call. The CDR3 extends over 13 amino acids. Germline V gene data show CDR1 as MNHEY and CDR2 as SVGAGI. With 3 bases removed from V and 7 bases from J, the gap between germline ends came to 12 bases.

This chain uses TRBV5-6 with TRBJ1-2; TRBD1 agrees at 7 bases. The CDR3 length is 16 residues. V lost 4 bases and J lost 0; bases outside the gene matches: 9. Germline values: CDR1 SGHDT, CDR2 YYEEEE. CDR3 in DNA: TGTGCCAGCAGCCCTGCCCGGGACAGAACTAACTATGGCTACACCTTC. Protein product: CASSPARDRTNYGYTF.

This clonotype came up a few times. This chain joins TRBV19 and TRBJ2-1; 7 positions agree with TRBD1. Germline V gene sequence: CDR1 LNHDA, CDR2 SQIVND (reference sequence). J gave up 6 bases and V 7 bases, and 12 bases lay outside the gene matches. The CDR3 consists of 15 residues. CDR3 DNA sequence: TGTGCCAGTACCTTAGGGGGCCTCCTTGCCAATGAGCAGTTCTTC. This gives the protein CASTLGGLLANEQFF.

This clonotype was observed a few times. This sequence joins TRBV25-1 and TRBJ1-6; TRBD1 is a possible D gene (6 bases). Germline V gene sequence: CDR1 MGHDK, CDR2 SYGVNS. The length of the CDR3 is 15 residues. V lost 2 bases and J 9 bases, leaving 14 bases between the germline ends. The CDR3 is CASSEGVGQTSPLHF. For the CDR3, the DNA is TGTGCCAGCAGTGAAGGGGTAGGACAGACTTCACCCCTCCACTTT.